The TCR beta chain described here comes from a study of blood T cell repertoires in COVID-19. From germline, CDR1 is LGHNA and CDR2 YNFKEQ. The V and J ends lost 1 base and 4 bases, in that order; junction bases with no gene match: 4. The CDR3 runs 15 residues. Libraries were prepared by immunoSEQ multiplex PCR; TCRdb keeps only in-frame clonotypes and omits some of them. The data contain over 200,000 clones, more than 80% of them seen just once; the ten biggest clones take up approximately 1.8%. The receptor was derived from a man aged 60 to 69 who had recovered from COVID-19. V usage is TRBV4-2 and J usage is TRBJ2-7; 10 bases line up with TRBD1. Sample: PBMCs or T cells enriched from blood (not recorded which). This chain's CDR3 is CASSQGGQGLYEQYF. The CDR3 coding sequence is TGTGCCAGCAGCCAAGGGGGACAGGGGTTGTACGAGCAGTACTTC.